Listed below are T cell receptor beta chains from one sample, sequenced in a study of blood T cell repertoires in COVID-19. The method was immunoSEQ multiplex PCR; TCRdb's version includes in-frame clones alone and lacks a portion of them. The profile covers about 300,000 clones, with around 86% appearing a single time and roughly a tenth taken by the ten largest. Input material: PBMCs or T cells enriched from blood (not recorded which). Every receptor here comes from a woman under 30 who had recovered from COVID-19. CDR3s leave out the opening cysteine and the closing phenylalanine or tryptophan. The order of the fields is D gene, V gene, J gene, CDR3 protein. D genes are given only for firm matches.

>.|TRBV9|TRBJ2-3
ASSVAPSGSASTDTQY
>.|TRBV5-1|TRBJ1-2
ASSLSDSYGYT
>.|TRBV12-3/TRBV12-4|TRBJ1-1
ASSPGDTEAF
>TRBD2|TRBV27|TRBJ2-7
ASSSTGTSVTYEQY
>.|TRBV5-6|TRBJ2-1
ASSSSGQQF
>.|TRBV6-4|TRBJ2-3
ASSLFAVSTDTQY
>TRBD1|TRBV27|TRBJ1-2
ASSLSGQGGLGYGYT
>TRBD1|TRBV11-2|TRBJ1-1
ASSSSGTGRTEAF
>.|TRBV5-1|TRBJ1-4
ASSLVWPNEKLF
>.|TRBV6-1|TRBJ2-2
ASSEVSVGELF
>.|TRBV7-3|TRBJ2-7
ASSFGESYEQY